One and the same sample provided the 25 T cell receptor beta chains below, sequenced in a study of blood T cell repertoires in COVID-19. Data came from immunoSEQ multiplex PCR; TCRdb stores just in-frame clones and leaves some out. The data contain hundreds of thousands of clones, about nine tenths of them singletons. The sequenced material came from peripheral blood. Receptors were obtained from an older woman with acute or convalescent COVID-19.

The DNA for the CDR3 is TGCAGAGTCCTAGTAAGGAATGGCTACACCTTC. Protein sequence: CRVLVRNGYTF. The chain is built from TRBV20-1 and TRBJ1-2; D not resolved. This CDR3 spans 11 amino acids. Germline CDR1 reads DFQATT; CDR2 reads SNEGSKA (reference sequence).

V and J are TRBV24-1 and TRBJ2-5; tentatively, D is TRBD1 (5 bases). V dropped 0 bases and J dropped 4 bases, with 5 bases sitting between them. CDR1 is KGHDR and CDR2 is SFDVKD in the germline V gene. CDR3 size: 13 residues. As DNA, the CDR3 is TGTGCCACCAGTGATTTGAGGGGAGAGACCCAGTACTTC. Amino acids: CATSDLRGETQYF.

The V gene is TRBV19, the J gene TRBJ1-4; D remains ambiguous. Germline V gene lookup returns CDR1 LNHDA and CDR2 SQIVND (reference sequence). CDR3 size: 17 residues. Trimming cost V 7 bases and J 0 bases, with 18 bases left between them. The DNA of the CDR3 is TGTGCCAGTACGTCCCTTAGAGAATTGACAACTAATGAAAAACTGTTTTTT. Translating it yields CASTSLRELTTNEKLFF.

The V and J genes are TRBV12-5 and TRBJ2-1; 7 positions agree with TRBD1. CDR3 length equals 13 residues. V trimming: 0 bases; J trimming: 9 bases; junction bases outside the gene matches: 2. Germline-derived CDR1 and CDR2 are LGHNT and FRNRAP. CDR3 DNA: TGTGCTAGTGGTTTGGTACGGGACAGTGAGCAGTTCTTC. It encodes CASGLVRDSEQFF.

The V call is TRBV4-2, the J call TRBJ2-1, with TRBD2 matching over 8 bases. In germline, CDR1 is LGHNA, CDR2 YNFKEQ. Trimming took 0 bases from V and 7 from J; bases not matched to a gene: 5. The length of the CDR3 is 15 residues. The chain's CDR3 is CASSQDGGVENEQFF. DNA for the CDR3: TGTGCCAGCAGCCAAGACGGGGGGGTTGAAAATGAGCAGTTCTTC.

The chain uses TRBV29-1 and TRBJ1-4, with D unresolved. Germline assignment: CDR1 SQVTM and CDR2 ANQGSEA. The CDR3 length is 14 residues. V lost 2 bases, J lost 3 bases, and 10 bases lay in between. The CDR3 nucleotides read TGCAGCGTTGAATCGGCCGGGGCTAATGAAAAACTGTTTTTT. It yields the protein CSVESAGANEKLFF.

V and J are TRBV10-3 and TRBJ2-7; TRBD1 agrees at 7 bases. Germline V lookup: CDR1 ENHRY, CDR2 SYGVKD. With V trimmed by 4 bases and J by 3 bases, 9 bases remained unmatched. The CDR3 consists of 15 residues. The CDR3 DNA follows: TGTGCCATCAGTGGGGACCGGGACAGAAACTACGAGCAGTACTTC. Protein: CAISGDRDRNYEQYF.

The CDR3 sequence: CASSYTGTGYEKLFF. CDR3 bases: TGCGCCAGCAGCTACACCGGGACAGGGTATGAAAAACTGTTTTTT. The chain employs TRBV4-3 and TRBJ1-4; the match to TRBD1 covers 9 bases. Germline CDR1 reads LGHNA; CDR2 reads YSLEER. The CDR3 has 15 residues. Trimming took 5 bases from V and 6 from J; bases not matched to a gene: 7.

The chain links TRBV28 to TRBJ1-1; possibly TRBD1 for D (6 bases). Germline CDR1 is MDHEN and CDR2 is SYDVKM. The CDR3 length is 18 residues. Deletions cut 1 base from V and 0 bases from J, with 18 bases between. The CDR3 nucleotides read TGTGCCAGCAGTTTATCGGCACCTTGGGAGGGGGTGAACACTGAAGCTTTCTTT. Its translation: CASSLSAPWEGVNTEAFF.

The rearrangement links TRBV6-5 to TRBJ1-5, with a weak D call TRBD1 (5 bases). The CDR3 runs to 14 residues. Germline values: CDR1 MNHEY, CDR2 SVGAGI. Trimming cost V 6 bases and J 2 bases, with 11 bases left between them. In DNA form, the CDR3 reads TGTGCCAGCAGGGCAGGGCTGGGCAATCAGCCCCAGCATTTT. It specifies CASRAGLGNQPQHF.

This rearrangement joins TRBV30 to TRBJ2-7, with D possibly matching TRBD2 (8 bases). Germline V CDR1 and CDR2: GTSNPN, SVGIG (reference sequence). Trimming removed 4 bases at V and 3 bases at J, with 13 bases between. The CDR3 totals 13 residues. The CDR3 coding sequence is TGTGCCTGGAAGCGGGGGACAGTCTACGAGCAGTACTTC. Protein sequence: CAWKRGTVYEQYF.

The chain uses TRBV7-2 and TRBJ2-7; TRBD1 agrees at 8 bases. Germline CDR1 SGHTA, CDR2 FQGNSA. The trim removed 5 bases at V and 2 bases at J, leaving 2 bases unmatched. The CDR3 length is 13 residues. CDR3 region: CASSEQGAYEQYF. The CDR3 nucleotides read TGTGCCAGCAGCGAACAGGGGGCCTACGAGCAGTACTTC.

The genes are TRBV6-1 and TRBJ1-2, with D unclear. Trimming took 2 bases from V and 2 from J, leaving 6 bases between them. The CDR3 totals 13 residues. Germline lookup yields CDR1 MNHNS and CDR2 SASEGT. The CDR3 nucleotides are TGTGCCAGCAGTGAAAACTGGAACTATGGCTACACCTTC. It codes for CASSENWNYGYTF.

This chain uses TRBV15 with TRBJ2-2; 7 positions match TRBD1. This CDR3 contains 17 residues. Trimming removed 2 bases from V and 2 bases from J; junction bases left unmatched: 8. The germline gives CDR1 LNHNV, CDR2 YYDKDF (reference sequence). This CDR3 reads CATSRQETGTNTGELFF. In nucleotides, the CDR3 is TGTGCCACCAGCAGACAAGAGACAGGGACAAACACCGGGGAGCTGTTTTTT.

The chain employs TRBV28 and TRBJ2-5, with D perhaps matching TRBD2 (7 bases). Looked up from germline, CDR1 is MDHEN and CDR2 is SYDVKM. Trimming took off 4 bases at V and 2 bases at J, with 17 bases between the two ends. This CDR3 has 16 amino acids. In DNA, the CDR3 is TGTGCCAGCAGTTATCGGGGGGCGGGACCGCAAGAGACCCAGTACTTC. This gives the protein CASSYRGAGPQETQYF.

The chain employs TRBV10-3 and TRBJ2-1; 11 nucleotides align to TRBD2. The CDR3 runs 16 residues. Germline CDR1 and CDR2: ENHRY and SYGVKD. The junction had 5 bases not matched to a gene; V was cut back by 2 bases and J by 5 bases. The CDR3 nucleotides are TGTGCCATCAGTGAGGGGCCTAGCGGGAGGAACAATGAGCAGTTCTTC. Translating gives CAISEGPSGRNNEQFF.

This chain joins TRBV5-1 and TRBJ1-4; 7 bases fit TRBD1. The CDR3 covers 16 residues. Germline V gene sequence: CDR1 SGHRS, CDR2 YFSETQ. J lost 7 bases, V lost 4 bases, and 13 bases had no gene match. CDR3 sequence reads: CASSPRTGGIGEKLFF. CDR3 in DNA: TGCGCCAGCAGCCCCCGGACAGGAGGTATAGGTGAAAAACTGTTTTTT.

The CDR3 region has the DNA TGCAGCGTCGTGGACAGGAGAAACTATGGCTACACCTTC. Its protein product is CSVVDRRNYGYTF. V and J are TRBV29-1 and TRBJ1-2, with 7 bases lining up with TRBD1. The CDR3 runs to 13 residues. V gave up 6 bases and J gave up 2 bases; unmatched junction bases: 6. Germline-derived CDR1 and CDR2 are SQVTM and ANQGSEA.

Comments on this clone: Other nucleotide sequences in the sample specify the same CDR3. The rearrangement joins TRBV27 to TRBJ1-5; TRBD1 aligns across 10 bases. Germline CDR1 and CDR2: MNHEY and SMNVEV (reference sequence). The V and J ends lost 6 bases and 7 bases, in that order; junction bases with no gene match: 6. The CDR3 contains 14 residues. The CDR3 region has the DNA TGTGCCAGCAGCCCGGACAGGGGGAACCAGCCCCAGCATTTT. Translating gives CASSPDRGNQPQHF.

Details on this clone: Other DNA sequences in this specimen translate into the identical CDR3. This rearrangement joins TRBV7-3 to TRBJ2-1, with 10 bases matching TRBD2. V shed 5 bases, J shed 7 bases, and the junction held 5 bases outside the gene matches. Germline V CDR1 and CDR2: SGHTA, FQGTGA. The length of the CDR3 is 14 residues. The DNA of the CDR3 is TGTGCCAGCAGCCTGAGCGGGAGGGGTAATGAGCAGTTCTTC. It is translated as CASSLSGRGNEQFF.

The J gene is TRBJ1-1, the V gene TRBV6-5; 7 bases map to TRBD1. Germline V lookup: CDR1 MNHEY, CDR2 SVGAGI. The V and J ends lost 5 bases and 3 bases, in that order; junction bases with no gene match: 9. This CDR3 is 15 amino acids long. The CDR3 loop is CASSSRGIRDTEAFF. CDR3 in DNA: TGTGCCAGCAGTAGCAGGGGGATTCGCGACACTGAAGCTTTCTTT.

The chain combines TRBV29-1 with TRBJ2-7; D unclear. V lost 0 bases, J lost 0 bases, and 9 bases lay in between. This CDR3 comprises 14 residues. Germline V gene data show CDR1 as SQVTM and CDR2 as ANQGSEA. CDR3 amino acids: CSVEDTVSSYEQYF. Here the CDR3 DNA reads TGCAGCGTTGAAGATACCGTTAGCTCCTACGAGCAGTACTTC.

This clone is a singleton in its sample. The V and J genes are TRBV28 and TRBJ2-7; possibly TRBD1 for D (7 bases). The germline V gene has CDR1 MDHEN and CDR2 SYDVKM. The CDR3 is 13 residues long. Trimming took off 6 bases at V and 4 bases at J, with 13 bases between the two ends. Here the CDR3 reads CASRVRGRYEQYF. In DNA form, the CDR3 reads TGTGCCAGCAGGGTCAGGGGGAGGTACGAGCAGTACTTC.

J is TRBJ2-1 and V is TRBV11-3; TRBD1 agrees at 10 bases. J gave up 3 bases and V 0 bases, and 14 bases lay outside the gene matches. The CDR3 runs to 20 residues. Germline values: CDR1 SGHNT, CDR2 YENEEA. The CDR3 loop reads CASSLDGGTGALTHYNEQFF. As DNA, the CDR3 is TGTGCCAGCAGCTTAGACGGGGGGACAGGGGCCCTTACACACTACAATGAGCAGTTCTTC.

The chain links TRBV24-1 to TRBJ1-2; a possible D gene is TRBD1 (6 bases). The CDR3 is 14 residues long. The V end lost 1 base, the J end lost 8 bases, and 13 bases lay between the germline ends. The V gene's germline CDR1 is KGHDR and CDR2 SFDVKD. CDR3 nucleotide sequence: TGTGCCACCAGTGATTTTCGGGGGGCCATGGGCTACACCTTC. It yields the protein CATSDFRGAMGYTF.